Below are 11 T cell receptor beta chains sequenced from a single sample in a study of T cell responses to AZD1222 COVID-19 vaccine. Sequencing used immunoSEQ multiplex PCR; TCRdb keeps in-frame clones, though not all of them. The data hold about 120,000 clones, with over 85% observed a single time. The sequencing here drew on peripheral blood, taken on day 0 of AZD1222 vaccination. The source is an adult in good health.

CDR3 residues: CASSVGGPEQPQHF. The CDR3, as DNA: TGTGCCAGCAGTGTAGGGGGACCCGAACAGCCCCAGCATTTT. J is TRBJ1-5 and V is TRBV2, with TRBD1 as a possible D gene (6 bases). V lost 4 bases and J lost 7, with 14 bases in between. Germline loops: CDR1 SNHLY, CDR2 FYNNEI. The CDR3 has 14 residues.

This CDR3 reads CASSTGIYGYTF. The DNA of the CDR3 is TGTGCCAGCAGCACGGGCATCTATGGCTACACCTTC. The chain links TRBV28 to TRBJ1-2; D not resolved. Germline CDR1 reads MDHEN; CDR2 reads SYDVKM. Trimming removed 6 bases from V and 4 bases from J, with 9 bases in between. This CDR3 is built from 12 residues.

The rearrangement links TRBV7-2 to TRBJ1-4, with D maybe TRBD1 (6 bases). The CDR3 consists of 12 residues. Looked up from germline, CDR1 is SGHTA and CDR2 is FQGNSA. With 8 bases removed from V and 4 bases from J, the gap between germline ends came to 8 bases. CDR3 sequence reads: CASGGYNEKLFF. CDR3 nucleotide sequence: TGTGCCAGCGGGGGCTATAATGAAAAACTGTTTTTT.

The V call is TRBV3-1 (or the pseudogene TRBV3-2), the J call TRBJ1-3; D is uncertain. V was cut by 0 bases and J by 0 bases, with 9 bases left in between. This CDR3 comprises 16 residues. The germline CDR1 and CDR2 sequences are LGHDT and YNNKEL (reference sequence). The CDR3 protein is CASSQETQISGNTIYF. CDR3 nucleotide sequence: TGTGCCAGCAGCCAAGAGACGCAGATCTCTGGAAACACCATATATTTT.

This clone occurred once. This chain connects TRBV7-9 to TRBJ2-2; D is uncertain. Between the trimmed V and J ends, which lost 3 bases and 2 bases, there was a span of 1 base. Germline-derived CDR1 and CDR2 are SEHNR and FQNEAQ (reference sequence). CDR3 length: 12 residues. As DNA, the CDR3 is TGTGCCAGCAGCTTCAACACCGGGGAGCTGTTTTTT. Its translation is CASSFNTGELFF.

The gene calls are TRBV2 and TRBJ1-1; D gene unclear. The CDR3 loop spans 14 amino acids. Trimming stripped 6 bases from V and 0 bases from J, with 11 bases between. Germline V gene lookup returns CDR1 SNHLY and CDR2 FYNNEI. The CDR3 DNA follows: TGTGCCAGCAGCCCCGGGTTCATGAACACTGAAGCTTTCTTT. This codes for CASSPGFMNTEAFF.

This clone was observed a few times. The chain recombines TRBV14 with TRBJ1-1; D is undetermined. Germline CDR1 and CDR2: SGHDN and FVKESK. Trimming cost V 0 bases and J 10 bases, with 18 bases left between them. The CDR3 has 15 amino acids. The CDR3 coding sequence is TGTGCCAGCAGCCAAGATTCGGGTAGCGGGTCGCGAGCTTTCTTT. Its protein product is CASSQDSGSGSRAFF.

The chain links TRBV5-8 to TRBJ1-2; maybe TRBD1 (6 bases). V lost 3 bases and J 3 bases, leaving 12 bases between the germline ends. The CDR3 sequence is 14 residues long. Per the germline V gene, CDR1 is SGHTS and CDR2 is YDEGEE. The CDR3, as DNA: TGTGCCAGCAGCTCCCGACAGGCTGACTATGGCTACACCTTC. Protein: CASSSRQADYGYTF.

This clone occurred once. The V and J genes are TRBV5-6 and TRBJ2-7, with D perhaps TRBD1 (6 bases). The CDR3 totals 15 residues. Trimming cost V 1 base and J 5 bases, with 16 bases left between them. CDR1 and CDR2 (germline): SGHDT, YYEEEE. Here the CDR3 DNA reads TGTGCCAGCAGCTTGCGGCCAGGGGCCACCCACGAGCAGTACTTC. Protein: CASSLRPGATHEQYF.

This chain joins TRBV12-3 or TRBV12-4 and TRBJ2-1; D may be TRBD2 (6 bases). This CDR3 contains 11 residues. Trimming took 5 bases from V and 13 from J, leaving 12 bases between them. The CDR3 loop reads CASSRGGTQFF. For the CDR3, the DNA is TGTGCCAGCAGTCGTGGGGGGACTCAGTTCTTC.

V and J are TRBV5-1 and TRBJ2-3; TRBD2 matches 11 bases. Losses at the gene ends were 0 bases for V and 1 base for J; bases not matched to a gene: 7. This CDR3 spans 18 amino acids. Germline CDR1 is SGHRS and CDR2 is YFSETQ. The CDR3 spells CASSLGSSGGLGTDTQYF. In DNA form, the CDR3 reads TGCGCCAGCAGCTTGGGGTCTAGCGGGGGGCTGGGCACAGATACGCAGTATTTT.